This TCR beta chain derives from a study of OX40 agonist ivuxolimab in advanced cancers. Study-wide background: Hepatocellular carcinoma, melanoma, renal cell or head and neck cancer was diagnosed in the dose-escalation patients. Study-wide findings and caveats: CD4+ and CD8+ T cells in blood underwent clonal expansion by week 6 at 0.1 to 3.0 mg/kg. Averaging showed that CD8+ T cells had more expanded clones than CD4+ did.

Produced via immunoSEQ multiplex PCR; TCRdb's table is partial and in-frame only. The repertoire holds 45,000 to 50,000 clones, more than 85% seen once, with 52% in the top ten. The CDR3 has 11 amino acids. Germline-derived CDR1 and CDR2 are SNHLY and FYNNEI. The V end was cut by 8 bases, the J end by 6 bases, with 11 bases between. Of note for this clone: Antigen unknown.

The source is an adult with an advanced solid tumor such as melanoma, head and neck, liver or kidney cancer. This chain connects TRBV2 to TRBJ2-7, with D possibly being TRBD2 (6 bases). The starting material was CD4+ or CD8+ T cells sorted from blood, obtained in a trial of the OX40 agonist ivuxolimab. In DNA, the CDR3 is TGTGCCAGCTCGGCGGGGTTCGAGCAGTACTTC. Amino acids: CASSAGFEQYF.